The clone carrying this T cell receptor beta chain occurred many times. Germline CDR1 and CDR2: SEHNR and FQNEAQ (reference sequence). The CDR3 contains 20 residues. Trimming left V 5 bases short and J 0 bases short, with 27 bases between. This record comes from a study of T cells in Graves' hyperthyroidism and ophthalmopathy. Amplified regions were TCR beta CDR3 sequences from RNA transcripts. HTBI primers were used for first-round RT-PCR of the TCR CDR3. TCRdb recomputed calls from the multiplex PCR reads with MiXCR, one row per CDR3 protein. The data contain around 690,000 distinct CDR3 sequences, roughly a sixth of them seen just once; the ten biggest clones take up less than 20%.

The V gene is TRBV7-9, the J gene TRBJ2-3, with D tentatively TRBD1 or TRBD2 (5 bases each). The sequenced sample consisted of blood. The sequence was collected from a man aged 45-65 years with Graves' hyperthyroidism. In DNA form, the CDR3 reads TGTGCCAGCAGCGCAATAAGGAGGACCGACAGAACCTCTAGCACAGATACGCAGTATTTT. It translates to CASSAIRRTDRTSSTDTQYF.